This T cell receptor beta chain was sequenced during a study of beta chain features in type 1 diabetes. The isolated RNA, all of it, was reverse transcribed, so expressed TCRB transcripts were what got sequenced. The data were produced by immunoSEQ multiplex PCR, yet TCRdb's version contains in-frame clones alone and is incomplete. The table lists a few hundred thousand clones, 25% to 35% of them singletons, with roughly 4.1% in the top ten. Germline CDR1 reads SGHTA; CDR2 reads FQGNSA. This CDR3 contains 13 residues. V was shortened by 3 bases and J by 3 bases, with 6 bases between the two germline ends.

The source of this sequence is a man aged 25 to 45 in good health. J is TRBJ2-1 and V is TRBV7-2, with D hard to call. The specimen was central memory CD4+ T cells from blood. The CDR3 sequence: CASSFGLYNEQFF. The DNA for the CDR3 is TGTGCCAGCAGCTTCGGTCTCTACAATGAGCAGTTCTTC.